This T cell receptor beta chain was recovered during a study of spatial heterogeneity in lung cancer. Germline CDR1 is SGHAT and CDR2 is FQNNGV. The J segment lost 4 bases and the V segment lost 5 bases, leaving 8 bases of the junction unmatched. This CDR3 has 16 residues. TCRdb passed the 5' RACE reads through MiXCR, listing each CDR3 protein once. This table has 100,000 or so distinct CDR3 sequences, roughly 4.5% appearing once. Described time point: sample taken at primary tumor resection. Without sorting, whole RNA was sequenced from tumor, nontumor lung or frozen PBMC. This clonotype was seen many times. The antigen is unknown. The study's findings and limits: Counts that tracked tumor mutation counts were those of expanded intratumoral alpha and beta TCRs.

V is TRBV11-2 and J is TRBJ1-6; 7 bases match TRBD1. This sequence was found in a male donor with early-stage non-small cell lung cancer. Material: lung tumor tissue, obtained at surgery. CDR3 sequence reads: CASSLVRTGYNSPLHF. DNA of the CDR3: TGTGCCAGCAGCCTCGTAAGGACAGGATATAATTCACCCCTCCACTTT. Full variable domain (missing parts from reference TRBV11-2 and TRBJ1-6): EAGVAQSPRYKIIEKRQSVAFWCNPISGHATLYWYQQILGQGPKLLIQFQNNGVVDDSQLPKDRFSAERLKGVDSTLKIQPAKLEDSAVYLCASSLVRTGYNSPLHFGNGTRLTVT.